The present T cell receptor (beta chain) was sequenced within a study of glioma-infiltrating T cells. With respect to this clonotype: Its matching antigen is unknown.

Notes on the study in general: Above-expected tissue-blood divergence occurred in all gliomas, most in low-grade ones. Tissue and blood shared very few CDR3 sequences.

Amplification of TCR alpha and beta CDR3 regions from RNA used iRepertoire nested multiplex PCR. For one-step reverse transcription and amplification, roughly 95-400 ng of tissue mRNA or PBMC total RNA was used. TCRdb redid the calling of the multiplex PCR reads with MiXCR, one entry per CDR3 protein. The sample has 150,000 to 200,000 distinct CDR3 sequences, more than 35% seen once. The source material was glioma tissue, nonneoplastic brain tissue, or PBMCs (not recorded which). This receptor was taken from a human donor with low-grade glioma or glioblastoma, undergoing nonglioma brain surgery, or in good health (not recorded which).

The CDR3 spells CASSFFAGGPWEQYF. CDR3 DNA: TGTGCCAGCAGCTTCTTTGCGGGAGGGCCTTGGGAGCAGTACTTC. The chain joins TRBV7-9 to TRBJ2-7; TRBD2 aligns across 9 bases. V lost 3 bases to trimming and J lost 7 bases; unmatched junction nucleotides: 10. CDR1 is SEHNR and CDR2 is FQNEAQ in the germline V gene (reference sequence). The length of the CDR3 is 15 residues.